Below are 32 T cell receptor beta chains sequenced from a single sample in a study of blood T cell repertoires in COVID-19. Data came from immunoSEQ multiplex PCR; TCRdb stores just in-frame clones and leaves some out. Here the sample spans around 320,000 clones, 90% being singletons. The sequencing sample was made of PBMCs or T cells enriched from blood (not recorded which). Every receptor here comes from a woman aged 25-40 years who had been exposed to COVID-19.

The rearrangement uses TRBV7-8 and TRBJ1-2; TRBD1 is a possible D gene (6 bases). In germline, CDR1 is SGHVS, CDR2 FQNEAQ. CDR3 length: 14 residues. V was shortened by 1 base and J by 8 bases, with 14 bases between the two germline ends. Written as DNA, the CDR3 is TGTGCCAGCAGCTTAGAGTTCTGGGGGCACGGCTACACCTTC. It yields the protein CASSLEFWGHGYTF.

The V gene is TRBV10-3, the J gene TRBJ1-2, with a possible D match to TRBD1 (5 bases). Germline V gene sequence: CDR1 ENHRY, CDR2 SYGVKD. V was clipped by 3 bases and J by 2 bases, with 10 bases between them. The CDR3 is made up of 14 amino acids. Written as DNA, the CDR3 is TGTGCCATCAGTGAAGGGAAGGGGAACTATGGCTACACCTTC. Translated: CAISEGKGNYGYTF.

The V and J genes are TRBV24-1 and TRBJ2-2; weak D call: TRBD1 (6 bases). This CDR3 is built from 19 residues. The germline V gene has CDR1 KGHDR and CDR2 SFDVKD. V was shortened by 0 bases and J by 2 bases, with 18 bases between the two germline ends. The CDR3 here is CATSDLSRVDSQNTGELFF. For the CDR3, the DNA is TGTGCCACCAGTGATTTGTCTCGAGTGGACAGCCAAAACACCGGGGAGCTGTTTTTT.

The V call is TRBV5-6, the J call TRBJ1-2; D may be TRBD1 (5 bases). CDR1 is SGHDT and CDR2 is YYEEEE in the germline V gene. The CDR3 runs 15 residues. Trimming removed 5 bases at V and 5 bases at J, with 19 bases between. The CDR3 reads CASRLAAGLSYGYTF. The CDR3 DNA is TGTGCCAGCAGGCTGGCGGCAGGGCTCAGTTATGGCTACACCTTC. Looking up the rest from reference TRBV5-6 and TRBJ1-2 gives the full variable domain: DAGVTQSPTHLIKTRGQQVTLRCSPKSGHDTVSWYQQALGQGPQFIFQYYEEEERQRGNFPDRFSGHQFPNYSSELNVNALLLGDSALYLCASRLAAGLSYGYTFGSGTRLTVV.

The chain is built from TRBV29-1 and TRBJ1-1, with D tentatively TRBD1 (6 bases). The CDR3 covers 13 residues. With 5 bases removed from V and 0 bases from J, the gap between germline ends came to 10 bases. Germline V gene lookup returns CDR1 SQVTM and CDR2 ANQGSEA. CDR3 sequence reads: CSVKTGMNTEAFF. As DNA, the CDR3 is TGCAGCGTTAAGACAGGAATGAACACTGAAGCTTTCTTT.

This clone was recorded once. V usage is TRBV5-1 and J usage is TRBJ2-3; TRBD2 matches at 10 bases. J was trimmed by 3 bases and V by 4 bases; bases with no gene match: 8. The CDR3 consists of 16 residues. Germline V gene data show CDR1 as SGHRS and CDR2 as YFSETQ. This CDR3 is CASSASSGGETDTQYF. CDR3 DNA sequence: TGCGCCAGCAGCGCTTCTAGCGGGGGAGAGACAGATACGCAGTATTTT.

The chain combines TRBV30 with TRBJ1-2, with TRBD1 identical over 8 bases. Germline assignment: CDR1 GTSNPN and CDR2 SVGIG (reference sequence). V shed 0 bases, J shed 6 bases, and the junction held 6 bases outside the gene matches. The CDR3 loop spans 14 amino acids. CDR3 sequence reads: CAWSVLGTGDGYTF. CDR3 in DNA: TGTGCCTGGAGTGTACTGGGGACAGGAGATGGCTACACCTTC.

The chain links TRBV4-1 to TRBJ1-1, with D tentatively TRBD1 (6 bases). Germline lookup yields CDR1 MGHRA and CDR2 YSYEKL. Trimming pared 4 bases from V and 5 bases from J, leaving 14 bases between. The CDR3 is made up of 14 amino acids. The CDR3 region is CASSPRGLGTEAFF. As DNA, the CDR3 is TGCGCCAGCAGCCCCAGGGGATTGGGAACTGAAGCTTTCTTT.

CDR3 coding DNA: TGTGCCAGCAGCTTAGGGGGGGGCTCCGAGCAGTACTTC. The encoded protein is CASSLGGGSEQYF. This chain links TRBV7-9 with TRBJ2-7; weak D call: TRBD2 (7 bases). CDR3 size: 13 residues. From germline, CDR1 is SEHNR and CDR2 FQNEAQ (reference sequence). The V and J ends lost 1 base and 6 bases respectively, with 10 bases between them.

The rearrangement uses TRBV6-5 and TRBJ1-1, with 8 bases fitting TRBD1. The germline CDR1 and CDR2 sequences are MNHEY and SVGAGI. The CDR3 sequence is 14 residues long. Trimming removed 5 bases from V and 4 bases from J; junction bases left unmatched: 6. The CDR3 sequence: CASSRTGRGTEAFF. The CDR3 DNA sequence: TGTGCCAGCAGTCGGACAGGGAGGGGCACTGAAGCTTTCTTT.

The CDR3 region is CASDRGSYEQYF. The DNA of the CDR3 is TGTGCCAGCGACAGGGGGTCCTACGAGCAGTACTTC. The rearrangement joins TRBV6-5 to TRBJ2-7; TRBD1 aligns across 9 bases. Germline V gene data show CDR1 as MNHEY and CDR2 as SVGAGI. Trimming at V came to 8 bases and at J to 1 base, leaving 0 bases not matched to a gene. The CDR3 spans 12 residues.

The V gene is TRBV30, the J gene TRBJ1-6; D is possibly TRBD1 (5 bases). The V end was cut by 1 base, the J end by 7 bases, with 11 bases between. This CDR3 is built from 14 residues. CDR1 and CDR2 (germline): GTSNPN, SVGIG (reference sequence). CDR3 nucleotide sequence: TGTGCCTGGAGTGCAAGACAGCAAAATTCACCCCTCCACTTT. The encoded protein is CAWSARQQNSPLHF.

This clone was found a few times. The rearrangement links TRBV7-2 to TRBJ2-1; D remains unclear. CDR1 SGHTA and CDR2 FQGNSA come from the germline V gene. Trimming cost V 0 bases and J 0 bases, with 6 bases left between them. The CDR3 runs to 15 residues. DNA for the CDR3: TGTGCCAGCAGCTTAGCGGTGAGCTCCTACAATGAGCAGTTCTTC. Its protein product is CASSLAVSSYNEQFF.

The V call is TRBV5-1, the J call TRBJ2-2; 8 bases match TRBD1. The V segment lost 4 bases and the J segment 6 bases; nucleotides outside the gene matches: 8. Germline V CDR1 and CDR2: SGHRS, YFSETQ. The CDR3 is made up of 15 amino acids. The CDR3, as DNA: TGCGCCAGCAGCCCAGGACAGGGTTGGGCCGGGGAGCTGTTTTTT. This translates into CASSPGQGWAGELFF.

This rearrangement joins TRBV6-5 to TRBJ1-6; TRBD1 matches at 10 bases. The CDR3 loop spans 15 amino acids. With 7 bases clipped from V and 7 bases from J, the junction kept 7 bases outside the gene matches. The V gene's germline CDR1 is MNHEY and CDR2 SVGAGI. The CDR3 loop is CASNPGGQGNSPLHF. The CDR3 DNA reads TGTGCCAGCAACCCAGGGGGACAGGGGAATTCACCCCTCCACTTT.

The chain combines TRBV12-3 or TRBV12-4 with TRBJ1-2; 8 bases are shared with TRBD1. Unmatched junction bases numbered 2, after V lost 5 bases and J lost 3 bases. The CDR3 covers 13 residues. This CDR3 is CASSRTGYYGYTF. The CDR3 bases are TGTGCCAGCAGTCGGACAGGGTACTATGGCTACACCTTC.

The CDR3 sequence is CASSQEASDTDTQYF. The CDR3 DNA is TGCGCCAGCAGCCAAGAGGCTAGTGACACAGATACGCAGTATTTT. The V call is TRBV4-1, the J call TRBJ2-3; no reliable D call. The CDR3 extends over 15 amino acids. Trimming removed 0 bases at V and 2 bases at J, with 9 bases between. CDR1 is MGHRA and CDR2 is YSYEKL in the germline V gene.

The chain carries TRBV19 and TRBJ1-6; 12 bases are a match to TRBD1. This CDR3 comprises 16 residues. The V segment lost 6 bases and the J segment 5 bases; nucleotides outside the gene matches: 5. CDR1 is LNHDA and CDR2 is SQIVND in the germline V gene (reference sequence). CDR3 region: CASRGTGGVNNSPLHF. As DNA, the CDR3 is TGTGCCAGTAGAGGGACAGGGGGCGTAAATAATTCACCCCTCCACTTT.

The chain couples TRBV19 to TRBJ1-4; 8 bases fit TRBD1. This CDR3 spans 17 amino acids. J gave up 0 bases and V 6 bases, and 9 bases lay outside the gene matches. The germline gives CDR1 LNHDA, CDR2 SQIVND (reference sequence). Written as DNA, the CDR3 is TGTGCCAGTAGCCCAACAGGGGGTGAGCCAACTAATGAAAAACTGTTTTTT. Encoded protein: CASSPTGGEPTNEKLFF. Full variable domain (outside the CDR3, taken from reference TRBV19 and TRBJ1-4): DGGITQSPKYLFRKEGQNVTLSCEQNLNHDAMYWYRQDPGQGLRLIYYSQIVNDFQKGDIAEGYSVSREKKESFPLTVTSAQKNPTAFYLCASSPTGGEPTNEKLFFGSGTQLSVL.

The gene calls are TRBV5-4 and TRBJ2-1; 7 bases are a match to TRBD2. The length of the CDR3 is 15 residues. Looked up from germline, CDR1 is SGHNT and CDR2 is YYREEE (reference sequence). Trimming took 4 bases from V and 5 from J; bases not matched to a gene: 9. Here the CDR3 DNA reads TGTGCCAGCAGCCAGGCGCCTAGCGGCCACAATGAGCAGTTCTTC. Its translation: CASSQAPSGHNEQFF.

For the CDR3, the DNA is TGCGCCAGCAGCCGGACAGGAGAGAGCTACGAGCAGTACTTC. Its protein product is CASSRTGESYEQYF. This chain uses TRBV5-1 with TRBJ2-7; 7 bases fit TRBD1. The germline gives CDR1 SGHRS, CDR2 YFSETQ. The CDR3 is made up of 14 amino acids. After removal of 4 bases from V and 3 bases from J, the junction contained 7 bases not matched to a gene.

The chain couples TRBV6-5 to TRBJ2-7; 9 nucleotides agree with TRBD1. The V gene end was trimmed by 0 bases and the J gene end by 2 bases; junction bases not matched to a gene: 2. Looked up from germline, CDR1 is MNHEY and CDR2 is SVGAGI. The CDR3 is made up of 15 amino acids. CDR3 sequence: CASSYSGTGPYEQYF. The CDR3 DNA reads TGTGCCAGCAGTTACTCCGGGACAGGGCCCTACGAGCAGTACTTC.

The V and J genes are TRBV5-1 and TRBJ1-3, with 8 bases lining up with TRBD1. Trimming at V came to 4 bases and at J to 0 bases, leaving 6 bases not matched to a gene. Germline V CDR1 and CDR2: SGHRS, YFSETQ. The CDR3 sequence is 16 residues long. The CDR3 here is CASSTGQGHSGNTIYF. In nucleotides, the CDR3 is TGCGCCAGCAGCACCGGACAGGGACACTCTGGAAACACCATATATTTT.

The V call is TRBV19, the J call TRBJ2-7, with TRBD1 matching over 7 bases. CDR1 is LNHDA and CDR2 is SQIVND in the germline V gene (reference sequence). J lost 4 bases, V lost 6 bases, and 12 bases had no gene match. This CDR3 spans 15 amino acids. The CDR3 DNA reads TGTGCCAGTAGAGAAACCGGGACAGACGCATACGAGCAGTACTTC. As protein: CASRETGTDAYEQYF.

This chain connects TRBV19 to TRBJ1-2; the D gene is possibly TRBD1 (6 bases). The germline CDR1 and CDR2 sequences are LNHDA and SQIVND (reference sequence). This CDR3 is built from 15 residues. V was trimmed by 1 base and J by 6 bases, leaving 15 bases between them. The CDR3 region is CASSIGAGDRDGYTF. The CDR3 DNA is TGTGCCAGTAGTATAGGGGCAGGGGATCGGGATGGCTACACCTTC.

The chain employs TRBV13 and TRBJ1-6, with TRBD1 identical over 8 bases. The ends lost 6 bases at V and 3 bases at J; junction bases unmatched: 19. The CDR3 consists of 20 residues. Germline values: CDR1 PRHDT, CDR2 FYEKMQ (reference sequence). The CDR3 DNA reads TGTGCCAGCAGGTCCATGTCGGACAGGGTGAGCGGATTCTATAATTCACCCCTCCACTTT. This gives the protein CASRSMSDRVSGFYNSPLHF.

The chain carries TRBV5-1 and TRBJ1-5; 7 nucleotides agree with TRBD1. This CDR3 has 14 residues. Germline V gives CDR1 SGHRS, CDR2 YFSETQ. Trimming took 1 base from V and 7 from J; bases not matched to a gene: 5. The DNA of the CDR3 is TGCGCCAGCAGCTTGTCAGGGGGTAGGCAGCCCCAGCATTTT. Residues: CASSLSGGRQPQHF.

A single count supports this clone. The chain couples TRBV4-2 to TRBJ2-2; 7 nucleotides match TRBD1. With V trimmed by 2 bases and J by 5 bases, 2 bases remained unmatched. Germline V lookup: CDR1 LGHNA, CDR2 YNFKEQ. The CDR3 has 14 residues. Here the CDR3 DNA reads TGTGCCAGCAGCCAACCGACAGGGACCGGGGAGCTGTTTTTT. Amino acid sequence: CASSQPTGTGELFF.

This clone was seen only once. The gene calls are TRBV5-8 and TRBJ2-7; weak D call: TRBD1 (6 bases). The CDR3 is 12 amino acids. V lost 4 bases and J 4 bases, leaving 9 bases between the germline ends. Germline V gene sequence: CDR1 SGHTS, CDR2 YDEGEE. The CDR3 nucleotides read TGTGCCAGCAGCCTACAGGGATACGAGCAGTACTTC. Translated, it gives CASSLQGYEQYF.

V usage is TRBV19 and J usage is TRBJ2-1; a weak D match, TRBD1 (6 bases). The CDR3 is 14 residues long. Trimming cost V 3 bases and J 9 bases, with 15 bases left between them. CDR1 and CDR2 from the germline V gene are LNHDA and SQIVND (reference sequence). For the CDR3, the DNA is TGTGCCAGTAGTATTGGGGCAGGGGTAGGTGAGCAGTTCTTC. Its protein product is CASSIGAGVGEQFF.

V and J are TRBV13 and TRBJ1-3, with a tentative D call TRBD1 (6 bases). V was pared by 7 bases and J by 2 bases, with 21 bases between. This CDR3 is 17 amino acids long. Germline CDR1 and CDR2: PRHDT and FYEKMQ (reference sequence). CDR3 loop: CASNRKGGTGTGNTIYF. In DNA, the CDR3 is TGTGCCAGCAACCGAAAAGGGGGTACAGGGACTGGAAACACCATATATTTT. Combining the CDR3 with reference TRBV13 and TRBJ1-3 gives the whole variable domain AAGVIQSPRHLIKEKRETATLKCYPIPRHDTVYWYQQGPGQDPQFLISFYEKMQSDKGSIPDRFSAQQFSDYHSELNMSSLELGDSALYFCASNRKGGTGTGNTIYFGEGSWLTVV.

The CDR3 nucleotides are TGTGCCAGCAGCCTCCTCGGGGGGGGCCTCGGGGAGCTGTTTTTT. Translation: CASSLLGGGLGELFF. The rearrangement uses TRBV5-4 and TRBJ2-2; 8 nucleotides match TRBD2. Germline-derived CDR1 and CDR2 are SGHNT and YYREEE (reference sequence). This CDR3 has 15 amino acids. J lost 7 bases, V lost 4 bases, and 9 bases had no gene match.